The sequence of this TCR beta chain was determined in a study of T cell responses to AZD1222 COVID-19 vaccine. Points from the study as a whole: Researchers report vaccine-associated CD4 TCRs spanning spike, with dominance at 160-218 and 743-854. The donor group comprised mostly white British people and more females; the analysis possibly underestimated clonal diversity.

Trimming cost V 5 bases and J 7 bases, with 18 bases left between them. This CDR3 is built from 15 residues. CDR1 is SGHTA and CDR2 is FQGNSA in the germline V gene. The analysis combined second doses at about 4 or about 12 weeks. Only in-frame clones appear in the TCRdb table, and some are missing; sequencing was by immunoSEQ multiplex PCR. Seen here are approximately 80,000 clones, 80% to 90% observed once, and the top ten hold about 3.4%. About this clone: The antigen is undetermined.

The sequence was obtained from an adult who received the AZD1222 COVID-19 vaccine. The V call is TRBV7-2, the J call TRBJ2-4; the D gene is possibly TRBD1 (7 bases). The sequencing used peripheral blood, collected 28 days after the second AZD1222 dose. The CDR3 DNA follows: TGTGCCAGCAGCCAGGCAGGGGGGAAGGCGAACATTCAGTACTTC. It translates to CASSQAGGKANIQYF.